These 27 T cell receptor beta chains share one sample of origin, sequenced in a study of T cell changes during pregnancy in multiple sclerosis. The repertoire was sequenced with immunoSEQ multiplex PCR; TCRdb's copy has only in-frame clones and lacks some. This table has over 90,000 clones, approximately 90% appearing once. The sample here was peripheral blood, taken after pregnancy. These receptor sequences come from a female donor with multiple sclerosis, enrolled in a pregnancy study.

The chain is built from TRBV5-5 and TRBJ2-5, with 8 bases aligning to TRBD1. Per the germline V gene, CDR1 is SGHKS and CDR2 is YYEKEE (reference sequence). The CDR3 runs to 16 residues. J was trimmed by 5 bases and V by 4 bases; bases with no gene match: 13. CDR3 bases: TGTGCCAGCAGCCTGGGGCGGACAGGGACGGGGGAGACCCAGTACTTC. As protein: CASSLGRTGTGETQYF.

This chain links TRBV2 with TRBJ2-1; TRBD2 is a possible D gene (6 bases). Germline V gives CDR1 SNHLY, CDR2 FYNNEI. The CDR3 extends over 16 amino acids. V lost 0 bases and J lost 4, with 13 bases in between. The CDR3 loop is CASSEALRAGYNEQFF. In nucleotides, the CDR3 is TGTGCCAGCAGTGAAGCGCTTCGGGCGGGGTACAATGAGCAGTTCTTC.

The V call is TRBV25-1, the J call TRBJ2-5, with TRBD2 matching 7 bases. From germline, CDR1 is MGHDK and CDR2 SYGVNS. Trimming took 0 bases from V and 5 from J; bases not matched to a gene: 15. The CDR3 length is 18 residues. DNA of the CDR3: TGTGCCAGCAGTGAATATCGCGTCGGGGTGTGGGGAGGGGAGACCCAGTACTTC. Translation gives CASSEYRVGVWGGETQYF. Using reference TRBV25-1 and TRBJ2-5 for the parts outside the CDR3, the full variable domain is EADIYQTPRYLVIGTGKKITLECSQTMGHDKMYWYQQDPGMELHLIHYSYGVNSTEKGDLSSESTVSRIRTEHFPLTLESARPSHTSQYLCASSEYRVGVWGGETQYFGPGTRLLVL.

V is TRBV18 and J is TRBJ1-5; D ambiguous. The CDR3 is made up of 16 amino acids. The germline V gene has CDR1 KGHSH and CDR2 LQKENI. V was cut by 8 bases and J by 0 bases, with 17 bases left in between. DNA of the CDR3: TGTGCCAGCACGCCGTGGGCGCCAAATAGCAATCAGCCCCAGCATTTT. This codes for CASTPWAPNSNQPQHF.

In nucleotides, the CDR3 is TGTGCCACCACCCCAACCGGGGGGACATTGAGGACCCAGCATTTT. Protein: CATTPTGGTLRTQHF. V and J are TRBV28 and TRBJ1-5, with a possible D match to TRBD1 (6 bases). Trimming left V 10 bases short and J 11 bases short, with 27 bases between. CDR1 MDHEN and CDR2 SYDVKM come from the germline V gene. This CDR3 has 15 residues.

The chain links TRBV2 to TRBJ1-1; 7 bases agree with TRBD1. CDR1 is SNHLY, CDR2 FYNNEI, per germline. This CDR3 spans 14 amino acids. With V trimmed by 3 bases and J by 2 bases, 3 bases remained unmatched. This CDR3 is CASSDRDSNTEAFF. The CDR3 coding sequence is TGTGCCAGCAGTGACCGGGACAGCAACACTGAAGCTTTCTTT.

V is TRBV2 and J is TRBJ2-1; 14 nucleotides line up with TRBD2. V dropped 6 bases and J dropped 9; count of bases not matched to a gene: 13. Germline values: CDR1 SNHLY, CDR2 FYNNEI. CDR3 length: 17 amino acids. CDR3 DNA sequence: TGTGCCAGCAGGACAGGCCCGGGACTAGCGGGAGTAGGTGAGCAGTTCTTC. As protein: CASRTGPGLAGVGEQFF.

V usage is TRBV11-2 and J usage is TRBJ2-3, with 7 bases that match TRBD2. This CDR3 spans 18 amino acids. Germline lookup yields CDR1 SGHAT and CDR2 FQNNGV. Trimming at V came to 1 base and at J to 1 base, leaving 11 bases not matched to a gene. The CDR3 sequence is CASSLVRAGRVGTDTQYF. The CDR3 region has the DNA TGTGCCAGCAGCTTAGTTAGGGCAGGGAGGGTCGGCACAGATACGCAGTATTTT.

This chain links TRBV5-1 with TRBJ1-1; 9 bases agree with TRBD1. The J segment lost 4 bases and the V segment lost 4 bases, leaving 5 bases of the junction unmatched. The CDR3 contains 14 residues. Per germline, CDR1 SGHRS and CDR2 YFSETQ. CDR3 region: CASSGGQGRTEAFF. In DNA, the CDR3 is TGCGCCAGCAGCGGGGGACAGGGACGCACTGAAGCTTTCTTT. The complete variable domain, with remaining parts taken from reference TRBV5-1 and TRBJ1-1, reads KAGVTQTPRYLIKTRGQQVTLSCSPISGHRSVSWYQQTPGQGLQFLFEYFSETQRNKGNFPGRFSGRQFSNSRSEMNVSTLELGDSALYLCASSGGQGRTEAFFGQGTRLTVV.

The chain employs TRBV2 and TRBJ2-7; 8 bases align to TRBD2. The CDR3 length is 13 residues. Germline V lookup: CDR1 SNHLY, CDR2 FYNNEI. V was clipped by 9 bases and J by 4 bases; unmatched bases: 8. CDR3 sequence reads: CASITRGGYEQYF. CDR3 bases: TGTGCCAGTATTACCCGGGGGGGTTACGAGCAGTACTTC.

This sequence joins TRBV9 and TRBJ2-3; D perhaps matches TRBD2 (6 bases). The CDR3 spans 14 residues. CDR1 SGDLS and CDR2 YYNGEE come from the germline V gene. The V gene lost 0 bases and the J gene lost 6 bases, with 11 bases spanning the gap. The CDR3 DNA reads TGTGCCAGCAGCGTAGCTGGGGGGTTGGATACGCAGTATTTT. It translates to CASSVAGGLDTQYF. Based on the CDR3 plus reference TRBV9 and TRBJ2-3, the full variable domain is DSGVTQTPKHLITATGQRVTLRCSPRSGDLSVYWYQQSLDQGLQFLIQYYNGEERAKGNILERFSAQQFPDLHSELNLSSLELGDSALYFCASSVAGGLDTQYFGPGTRLTVL.

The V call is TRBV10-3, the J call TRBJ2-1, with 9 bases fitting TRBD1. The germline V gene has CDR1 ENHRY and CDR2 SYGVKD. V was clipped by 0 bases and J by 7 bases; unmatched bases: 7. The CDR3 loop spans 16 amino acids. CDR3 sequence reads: CAISESGQGNLNEQFF. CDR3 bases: TGTGCCATCAGTGAGTCGGGACAGGGTAACCTAAATGAGCAGTTCTTC.

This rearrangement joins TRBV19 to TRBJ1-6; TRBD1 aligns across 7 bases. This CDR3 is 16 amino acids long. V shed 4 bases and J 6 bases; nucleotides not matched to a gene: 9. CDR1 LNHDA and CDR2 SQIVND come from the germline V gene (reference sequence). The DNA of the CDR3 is TGTGCCAGTAGTAGCCCTAGCGGGACAGCTAATTCACCCCTCCACTTT. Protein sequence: CASSSPSGTANSPLHF.

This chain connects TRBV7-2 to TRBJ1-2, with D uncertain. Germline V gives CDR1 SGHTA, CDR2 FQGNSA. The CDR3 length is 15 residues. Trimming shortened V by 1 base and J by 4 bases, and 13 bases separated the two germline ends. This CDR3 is CASSLEAGSIYGYTF. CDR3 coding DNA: TGTGCCAGCAGCTTAGAGGCGGGTAGTATCTATGGCTACACCTTC.

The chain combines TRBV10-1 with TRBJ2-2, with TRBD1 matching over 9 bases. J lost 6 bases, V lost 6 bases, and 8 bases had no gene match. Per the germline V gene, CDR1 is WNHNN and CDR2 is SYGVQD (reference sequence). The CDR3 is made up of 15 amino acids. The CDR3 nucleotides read TGCGCCAGCAGCCCCGGGACAGGGAGGTCCGGGGAGCTGTTTTTT. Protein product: CASSPGTGRSGELFF.

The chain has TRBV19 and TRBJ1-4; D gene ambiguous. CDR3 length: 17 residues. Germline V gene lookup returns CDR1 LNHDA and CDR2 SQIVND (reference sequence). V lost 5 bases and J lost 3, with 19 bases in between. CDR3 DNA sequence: TGTGCCAGTAGTGCAAGAGGTGGTGGGTCAGCTAATGAAAAACTGTTTTTT. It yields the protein CASSARGGGSANEKLFF.

The CDR3 nucleotides read TGTGCCAGCAGCCAAGTGGGGTACAGGGTATCTTCTGGAAACACCATATATTTT. Translating gives CASSQVGYRVSSGNTIYF. This sequence joins TRBV14 and TRBJ1-3, with a tentative D call TRBD1 (6 bases). The germline V and J ends were trimmed by 1 base and 1 base, with 17 bases remaining between them. Germline V lookup: CDR1 SGHDN, CDR2 FVKESK. The CDR3 has 18 amino acids.

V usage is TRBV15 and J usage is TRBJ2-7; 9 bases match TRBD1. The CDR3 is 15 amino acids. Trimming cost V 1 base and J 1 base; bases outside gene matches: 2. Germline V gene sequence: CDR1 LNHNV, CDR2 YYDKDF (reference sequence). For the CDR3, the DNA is TGTGCCACCAGCAGAGGGGACAGGGCATCCTACGAGCAGTACTTC. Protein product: CATSRGDRASYEQYF.

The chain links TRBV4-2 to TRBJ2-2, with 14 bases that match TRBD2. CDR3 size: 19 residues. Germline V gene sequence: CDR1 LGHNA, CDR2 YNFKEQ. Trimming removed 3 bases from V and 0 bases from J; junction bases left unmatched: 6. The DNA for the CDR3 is TGTGCCAGCAGCCACCCGGGACTAGCGGGAGTCCCGAACACCGGGGAGCTGTTTTTT. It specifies CASSHPGLAGVPNTGELFF.

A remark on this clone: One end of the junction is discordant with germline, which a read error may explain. This chain's CDR3 is CASSQSGSEANVLTF. In DNA form, the CDR3 reads TGTGCCAGCAGTCAATCAGGGTCTGAGGCCAACGTCCTGACTTTC. The V call is TRBV6-4, the J call TRBJ2-6; maybe TRBD1 (5 bases). Germline V gene data show CDR1 as MRHNA and CDR2 as SNTAGT. The CDR3 length is 15 residues.

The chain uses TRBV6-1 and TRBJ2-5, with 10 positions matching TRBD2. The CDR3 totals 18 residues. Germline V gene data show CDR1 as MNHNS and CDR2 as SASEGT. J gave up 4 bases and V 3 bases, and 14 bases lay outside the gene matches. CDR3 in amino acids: CASSEVAGGGRIRETQYF. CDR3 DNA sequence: TGTGCCAGCAGTGAGGTAGCGGGGGGCGGGAGGATTCGAGAGACCCAGTACTTC.

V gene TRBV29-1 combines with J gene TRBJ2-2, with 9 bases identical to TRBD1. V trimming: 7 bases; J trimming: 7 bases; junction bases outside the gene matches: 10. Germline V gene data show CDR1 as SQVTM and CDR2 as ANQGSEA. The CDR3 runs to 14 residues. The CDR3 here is CSAQGAEDIGELFF. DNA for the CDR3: TGCAGCGCACAGGGGGCAGAAGACATCGGGGAGCTGTTTTTT.

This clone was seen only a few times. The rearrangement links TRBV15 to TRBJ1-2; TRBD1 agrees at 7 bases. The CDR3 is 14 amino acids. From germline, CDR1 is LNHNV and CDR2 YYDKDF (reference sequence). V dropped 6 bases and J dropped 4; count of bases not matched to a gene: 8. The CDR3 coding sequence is TGTGCCACCAGTCAATACAGGGGAAGCTATGGCTACACCTTC. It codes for CATSQYRGSYGYTF.

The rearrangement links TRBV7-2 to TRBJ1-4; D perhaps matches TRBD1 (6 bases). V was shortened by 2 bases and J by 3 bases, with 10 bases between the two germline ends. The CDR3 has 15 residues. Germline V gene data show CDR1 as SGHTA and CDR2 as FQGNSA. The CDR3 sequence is CASSLSRTANEKLFF. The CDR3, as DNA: TGTGCCAGCAGCTTAAGCCGGACAGCTAATGAAAAACTGTTTTTT.

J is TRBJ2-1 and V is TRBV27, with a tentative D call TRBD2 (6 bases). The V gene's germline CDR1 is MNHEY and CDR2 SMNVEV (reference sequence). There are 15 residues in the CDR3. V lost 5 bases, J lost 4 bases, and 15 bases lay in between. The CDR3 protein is CASSAPGTAYNEQFF. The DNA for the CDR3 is TGTGCCAGCAGTGCCCCAGGGACTGCGTACAATGAGCAGTTCTTC.

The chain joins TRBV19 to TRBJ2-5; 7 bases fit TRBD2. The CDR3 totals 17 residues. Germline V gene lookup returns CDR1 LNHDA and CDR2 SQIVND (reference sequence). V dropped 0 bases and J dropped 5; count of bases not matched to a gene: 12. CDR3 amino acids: CASSIDSRLAYHETQYF. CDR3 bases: TGTGCCAGTAGTATAGATTCTCGACTAGCATATCACGAGACCCAGTACTTC.

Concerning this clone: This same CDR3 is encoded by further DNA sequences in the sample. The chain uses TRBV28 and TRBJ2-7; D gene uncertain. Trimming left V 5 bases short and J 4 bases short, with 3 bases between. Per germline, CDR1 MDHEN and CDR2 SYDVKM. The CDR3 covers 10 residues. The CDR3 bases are TGTGCCAGCAGTCTTTACGAGCAGTACTTC. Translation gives CASSLYEQYF.